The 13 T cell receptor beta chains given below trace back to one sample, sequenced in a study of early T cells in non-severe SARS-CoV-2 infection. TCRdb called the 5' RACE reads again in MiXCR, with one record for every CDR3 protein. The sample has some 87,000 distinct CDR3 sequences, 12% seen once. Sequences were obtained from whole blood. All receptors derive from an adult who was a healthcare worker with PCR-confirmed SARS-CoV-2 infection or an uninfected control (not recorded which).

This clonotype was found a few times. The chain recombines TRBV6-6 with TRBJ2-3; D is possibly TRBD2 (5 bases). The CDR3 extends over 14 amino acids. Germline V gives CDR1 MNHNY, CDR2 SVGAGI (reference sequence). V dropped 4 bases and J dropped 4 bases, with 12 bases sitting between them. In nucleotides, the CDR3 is TGTGCCAGCAGTTTAAACAGCGGTTCAGATACGCAGTATTTT. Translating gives CASSLNSGSDTQYF.

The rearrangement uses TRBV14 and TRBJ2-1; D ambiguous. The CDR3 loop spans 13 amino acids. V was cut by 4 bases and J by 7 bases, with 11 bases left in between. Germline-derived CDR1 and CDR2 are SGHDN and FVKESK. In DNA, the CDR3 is TGTGCCAGCAGCCGCTACGGTAAGAATGAGCAGTTCTTC. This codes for CASSRYGKNEQFF.

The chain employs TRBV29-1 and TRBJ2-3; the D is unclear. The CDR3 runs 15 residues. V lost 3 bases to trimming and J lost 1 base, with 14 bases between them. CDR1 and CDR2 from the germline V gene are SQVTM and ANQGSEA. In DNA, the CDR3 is TGCAGCGTTGACCGAGACGGTCTGGGCACAGATACGCAGTATTTT. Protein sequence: CSVDRDGLGTDTQYF.

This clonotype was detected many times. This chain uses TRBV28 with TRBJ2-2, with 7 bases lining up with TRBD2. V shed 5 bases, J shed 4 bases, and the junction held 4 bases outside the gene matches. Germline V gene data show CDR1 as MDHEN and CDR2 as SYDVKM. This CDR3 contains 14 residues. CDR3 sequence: CASSPSSGTGELFF. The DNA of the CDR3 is TGTGCCAGCAGTCCCTCTAGCGGCACCGGGGAGCTGTTTTTT.

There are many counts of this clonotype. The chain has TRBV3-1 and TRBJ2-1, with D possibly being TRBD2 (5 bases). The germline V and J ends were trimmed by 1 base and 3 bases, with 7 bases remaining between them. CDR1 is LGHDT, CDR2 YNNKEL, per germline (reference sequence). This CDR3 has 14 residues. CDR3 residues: CASSQGRGYNEQFF. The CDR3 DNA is TGTGCCAGCAGCCAAGGCCGGGGCTACAATGAGCAGTTCTTC.

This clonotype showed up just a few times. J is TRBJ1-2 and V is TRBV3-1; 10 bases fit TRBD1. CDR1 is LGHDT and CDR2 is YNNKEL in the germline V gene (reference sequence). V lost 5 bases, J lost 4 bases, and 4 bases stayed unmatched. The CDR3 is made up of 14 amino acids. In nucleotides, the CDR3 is TGTGCCAGCAGCAAGGGGGACAGGGGCTATGGCTACACCTTC. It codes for CASSKGDRGYGYTF.

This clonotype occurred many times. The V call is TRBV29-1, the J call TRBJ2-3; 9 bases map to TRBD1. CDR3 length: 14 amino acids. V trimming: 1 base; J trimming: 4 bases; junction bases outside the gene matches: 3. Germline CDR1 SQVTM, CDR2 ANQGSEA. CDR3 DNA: TGCAGCGTTGAAGGGACAGGGGTGGCAGATACGCAGTATTTT. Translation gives CSVEGTGVADTQYF.

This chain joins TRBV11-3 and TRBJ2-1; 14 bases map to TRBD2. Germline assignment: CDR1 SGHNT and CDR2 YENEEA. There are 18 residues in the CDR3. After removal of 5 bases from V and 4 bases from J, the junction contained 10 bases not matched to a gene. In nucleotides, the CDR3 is TGTGCCAGCAGCACCGGGACTAGCGGGAGAGCACCTTACAATGAGCAGTTCTTC. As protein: CASSTGTSGRAPYNEQFF.

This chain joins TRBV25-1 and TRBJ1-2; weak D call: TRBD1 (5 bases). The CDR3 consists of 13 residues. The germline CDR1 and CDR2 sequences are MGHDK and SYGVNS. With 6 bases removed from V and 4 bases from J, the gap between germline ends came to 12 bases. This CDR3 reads CASSRERGYGYTF. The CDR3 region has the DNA TGTGCCAGCAGCAGGGAGAGAGGCTATGGCTACACCTTC.

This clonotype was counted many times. CDR3 nucleotides: TGTGCCAGCAGCCAAGAATCCGGTAGCTACGAGCAGTACTTC. Its translation: CASSQESGSYEQYF. The rearrangement uses TRBV4-2 and TRBJ2-7; no clear D. The CDR3 is 14 residues long. V was shortened by 0 bases and J by 3 bases, with 9 bases between the two germline ends. Germline V CDR1 and CDR2: LGHNA, YNFKEQ.

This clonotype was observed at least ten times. CDR3 residues: CSARGFRDNSPLHF. Written as DNA, the CDR3 is TGCAGTGCTAGAGGCTTCAGGGACAATTCACCCCTCCACTTT. The chain uses TRBV20-1 and TRBJ1-6, with a tentative D call TRBD1 (5 bases). Trimming cost V 1 base and J 7 bases, with 11 bases left between them. In germline, CDR1 is DFQATT, CDR2 SNEGSKA (reference sequence). The CDR3 runs 14 residues.

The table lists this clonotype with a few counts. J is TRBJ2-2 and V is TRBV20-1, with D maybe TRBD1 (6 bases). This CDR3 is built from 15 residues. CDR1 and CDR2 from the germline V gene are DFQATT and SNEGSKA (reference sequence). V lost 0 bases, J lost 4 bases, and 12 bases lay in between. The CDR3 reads CSARDQGRITGELFF. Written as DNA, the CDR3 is TGCAGTGCTAGAGATCAGGGGCGCATCACCGGGGAGCTGTTTTTT.

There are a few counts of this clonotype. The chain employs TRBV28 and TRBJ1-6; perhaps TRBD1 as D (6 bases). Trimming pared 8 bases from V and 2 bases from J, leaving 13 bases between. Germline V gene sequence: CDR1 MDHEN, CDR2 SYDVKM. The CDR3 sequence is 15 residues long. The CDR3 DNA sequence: TGTGCCAGCCAAGGACAGTCCGCCTATAATTCACCCCTCCACTTT. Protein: CASQGQSAYNSPLHF.